A selection of T cell receptor beta chains follows, all from one sample in a study of blood T cell repertoires in COVID-19. Sequenced by immunoSEQ multiplex PCR; TCRdb stores in-frame clones only, minus some. Of about 170,000 clones in the sample, over 70% were seen once. The sample comprised peripheral blood. The receptors originated from a woman in her fifties or sixties with acute or convalescent COVID-19. Both conserved end residues are part of each CDR3. The D gene is left open where the match is weak. For some rows the clone size is stated as once, few or many, or as a class when expanded; others skip it.

J gene	V gene	D gene	clone size	CDR3 length	CDR3 protein
TRBJ2-3	TRBV6-5	NA	few	11	CASSFIDTQYF
TRBJ2-3	TRBV18	TRBD2	NA	19	CASSPYPGLAGGQKDTQYF
TRBJ1-2	TRBV27	NA	NA	15	CASSLIGGSNYGYTF
TRBJ1-4	TRBV6-5	NA	NA	15	CASSSTAATNEKLFF
TRBJ2-2	TRBV19	NA	NA	14	CASSRGGPTGELFF
TRBJ1-4	TRBV23-1	NA	NA	14	CASSQVASNEKLFF
TRBJ1-1	TRBV10-3	NA	NA	14	CAISDKASGTEAFF
TRBJ1-4	TRBV28	TRBD1	NA	18	CASSFIGQDLATNEKLFF
TRBJ1-4	TRBV7-9	NA	few	15	CASSLASGYWEKLFF
TRBJ1-2	TRBV6-5	TRBD1	NA	16	CASSYKDRPYNYGYTF
TRBJ1-6	TRBV12-5	NA	NA	13	CASGLVQDSPLHF
TRBJ2-1	TRBV27	TRBD2	NA	18	CASSLIRLAGNSYNEQFF
TRBJ2-2	TRBV7-9	NA	NA	16	CASRLLAASDTGELFF
TRBJ1-2	TRBV24-1	NA	NA	17	CATSDPTLGGGNYGYTF
TRBJ1-6	TRBV6-6	TRBD1	NA	14	CASSTPGQAFPLHF
TRBJ1-1	TRBV29-1	NA	NA	13	CSVGTGLNTEAFF
TRBJ2-4	TRBV6-5	TRBD1	NA	16	CASSYSGTGSKNIQYF
TRBJ2-7	TRBV18	TRBD2	NA	14	CASSPSPAGGEQYF
TRBJ1-4	TRBV4-1	NA	NA	15	CASSQEGASNEKLFF
TRBJ1-4	TRBV19	TRBD1	NA	16	CASSRDRRLGNEKLFF
TRBJ1-6	TRBV9	NA	NA	16	CASSLPLGGADSPLHF
TRBJ2-1	TRBV7-2	TRBD1	few	12	CASSRTGVEQFF
TRBJ1-6	TRBV9	NA	once	14	CASSVRGTDSPLHF
TRBJ2-4	TRBV15	TRBD2	NA	16	CATSGIAGVAKNIQYF
TRBJ2-3	TRBV27	NA	NA	12	CASSFGGGRWYF
TRBJ1-1	TRBV19	NA	NA	14	CASSGQPVNTEAFF
TRBJ1-5	TRBV4-2	NA	NA	15	CASSRTGNEGQPQHF
TRBJ2-6	TRBV5-1	NA	NA	15	CASSQESSGANVLTF
TRBJ1-2	TRBV4-3	TRBD1	NA	16	CASSQDTYRGAYGYTF
TRBJ1-1	TRBV19	NA	NA	17	CASTPKGEYYMNTEAFF
TRBJ2-7	TRBV3-1/TRBV3-2	TRBD1	NA	15	CASSPTGGGNYEQYF
TRBJ1-1	TRBV9	NA	NA	16	CASSGTGNQKGSEAFF
TRBJ2-7	TRBV24-1	TRBD1	NA	15	CATSGGTGEPYEQYF
TRBJ1-1	TRBV19	NA	NA	13	CASSIGRGTEAFF
TRBJ1-4	TRBV5-1	TRBD1	few	16	CASSITGTGTNEKLFF
TRBJ2-5	TRBV7-9	TRBD1	NA	17	CASSPGTGSNARETQYF
TRBJ2-1	TRBV19	TRBD2	NA	14	CASSMTSGGSEQFF
TRBJ2-1	TRBV11-3	TRBD1	few	15	CASSPGQTTINEQFF
TRBJ2-3	TRBV5-1	NA	NA	14	CASSDPTGSDTQYF
TRBJ2-7	TRBV15	TRBD1	NA	13	CATRTGSSYEQYF
TRBJ1-1	TRBV27	NA	NA	13	CASSFSVGTEAFF
TRBJ2-6	TRBV27	NA	few	18	CASSSKGGTYSGANVLTF
TRBJ1-3	TRBV5-6	NA	NA	15	CASSSGVSGGNTIYF